Each of the 7 T cell receptor beta chains below was sequenced from the same sample in a study of blood T cell repertoires in COVID-19. TCRdb's table, derived via immunoSEQ multiplex PCR, lists solely in-frame clones and lacks some. The sample has approximately 100,000 clones; 89% are singletons. Sample: peripheral blood. Source of these receptors: a woman over 75 in a cohort sampled during active COVID-19.

V gene TRBV3-1 (or the pseudogene TRBV3-2) combines with J gene TRBJ2-2; D uncertain. The CDR3 extends over 13 amino acids. Between the trimmed V and J ends, which lost 4 bases and 10 bases, there was a span of 13 bases. Germline loops: CDR1 LGHDT, CDR2 YNNKEL (reference sequence). The CDR3 spells CASSPALSVELFF. As DNA, the CDR3 is TGTGCCAGCAGCCCCGCTCTCAGTGTGGAGCTGTTTTTT.

V gene TRBV12-5 combines with J gene TRBJ1-1, with D possibly being TRBD1 (5 bases). CDR1 is LGHNT and CDR2 is FRNRAP in the germline V gene. The CDR3 consists of 14 residues. V lost 5 bases and J 3 bases, leaving 13 bases between the germline ends. CDR3 bases: TGTGCTAGTGGTGCGGGGGGGTCCTACACTGAAGCTTTCTTT. Its translation is CASGAGGSYTEAFF.

The chain links TRBV27 to TRBJ1-5; tentatively, D is TRBD1 (5 bases). This CDR3 is 14 amino acids long. The germline V and J ends were trimmed by 4 bases and 0 bases, with 7 bases remaining between them. CDR1 and CDR2 (germline): MNHEY, SMNVEV (reference sequence). CDR3 sequence (DNA): TGTGCCAGCAGTTCCGGGGGTAGCAATCAGCCCCAGCATTTT. The encoded protein is CASSSGGSNQPQHF.

V gene TRBV10-2 combines with J gene TRBJ2-6; 9 nucleotides agree with TRBD1. This CDR3 is 17 amino acids long. V dropped 7 bases and J dropped 4; count of bases not matched to a gene: 11. Per the germline V gene, CDR1 is WSHSY and CDR2 is SAAADI. CDR3 residues: CASTTGGGLAGANVLTF. The CDR3 DNA reads TGCGCCAGCACAACAGGGGGCGGGCTTGCGGGGGCCAACGTCCTGACTTTC.

This clone was detected only a few times. The J gene is TRBJ2-3, the V gene TRBV12-3 or TRBV12-4; D unclear. V dropped 6 bases and J dropped 1 base, with 8 bases sitting between them. CDR3 length equals 13 residues. The CDR3 sequence: CASRVLGTDTQYF. Here the CDR3 DNA reads TGTGCCAGCAGAGTCTTAGGCACAGATACGCAGTATTTT.

Remarks on this clone: Sequence at one end of the junction differs from germline and may be a read error. V and J are TRBV27 and TRBJ1-2, with 8 bases aligning to TRBD1. This CDR3 has 13 residues. Germline V gene data show CDR1 as MNHEY and CDR2 as SMNVEV (reference sequence). This CDR3 is CASRQQGVYGYAF. The CDR3 region has the DNA TGTGCCAGCAGGCAACAGGGGGTTTATGGCTACGCCTTC.

The genes are TRBV19 and TRBJ1-1, with 7 bases identical to TRBD1. CDR3 size: 14 residues. Germline loops: CDR1 LNHDA, CDR2 SQIVND (reference sequence). V shed 4 bases, J shed 1 base, and the junction held 3 bases outside the gene matches. The CDR3 spells CASSTWTGNTEAFF. The DNA of the CDR3 is TGTGCCAGTAGTACGTGGACAGGGAACACTGAAGCTTTCTTT.